These 20 T cell receptor beta chains originate from one sample sequenced in a study of CD8+CD57+ T cells in acquired aplastic anemia. The TCR beta profiling, which covered VDJ combination and CDR3 sequence, was carried out using genomic DNA as the template. TCRdb passed the reads through MiXCR, listing each CDR3 protein once. The table lists about 160,000 distinct CDR3 sequences, under 55% of them singletons. Before being chosen for sequencing, patients had shown CD8+CD57+ cell expansion by flow cytometry. Sequences were obtained from sorted CD4+, CD8+, or CD8+CD57+ T cells (not recorded which) from PBMCs. Every receptor here comes from a human donor with aplastic anemia.

This clonotype was counted a few times. The chain carries TRBV10-3 and TRBJ1-1; D is unresolved. The germline gives CDR1 ENHRY, CDR2 SYGVKD. The CDR3 loop spans 13 amino acids. The V end lost 6 bases, the J end lost 0 bases, and 8 bases lay between the germline ends. The DNA of the CDR3 is TGTGCCATCAGGGAGAGGCTGAACACTGAAGCTTTCTTT. Amino acid sequence: CAIRERLNTEAFF.

The rearrangement links TRBV10-1 to TRBJ2-7; TRBD2 aligns across 14 bases. The J call may be mistaken, given a closer DNA end match to TRBJ2-1. The CDR3 totals 18 residues. Germline CDR1 is WNHNN and CDR2 is SYGVQD (reference sequence). Written as DNA, the CDR3 is TGCGCCAGCAGACGGCGGGGACTAGCGGGGGTTACCTACAATGAGCAGTTCTTC. Residues: CASRRRGLAGVTYNEQFF.

This clonotype was picked up a small number of times. The chain combines TRBV3-1 with TRBJ2-7; unclear D gene. The germline V gene encodes CDR1 LGHDT and CDR2 YNNKEL (reference sequence). The CDR3 sequence is 16 residues long. Trimming removed 1 base at V and 3 bases at J, with 16 bases between. This CDR3 is CASSQARASLLYEQYF. The CDR3, as DNA: TGTGCCAGCAGCCAAGCCAGAGCCTCCCTTCTCTACGAGCAGTACTTC.

The CDR3 protein is CASSLGLWAGGTDTQYF. The CDR3 nucleotides are TGTGCCAGCAGTTTAGGTCTTTGGGCGGGAGGGACAGATACGCAGTATTTT. The rearrangement links TRBV27 to TRBJ2-3; 9 bases agree with TRBD2. The germline V gene encodes CDR1 MNHEY and CDR2 SMNVEV (reference sequence). The CDR3 consists of 17 residues. J was trimmed by 3 bases and V by 2 bases; bases with no gene match: 9.

The chain joins TRBV7-8 to TRBJ2-7; perhaps TRBD1 as D (5 bases). This CDR3 region has 14 residues. Germline lookup yields CDR1 SGHVS and CDR2 FQNEAQ. Trimming took off 3 bases at V and 0 bases at J, with 9 bases between the two ends. The CDR3 spells CASSFDSPSYEQYF. The CDR3 DNA follows: TGTGCCAGCAGCTTCGACAGTCCCTCCTACGAGCAGTACTTC.

At least ten counts were recorded for this clonotype. The chain is built from TRBV7-2 and TRBJ1-1; a possible D gene is TRBD1 (5 bases). CDR3 length: 14 residues. The V gene lost 4 bases and the J gene lost 4 bases, with 13 bases spanning the gap. Germline V gene lookup returns CDR1 SGHTA and CDR2 FQGNSA. CDR3 coding DNA: TGTGCCAGCAGCTCTCTACCGGGGGGCACTGAAGCTTTCTTT. It yields the protein CASSSLPGGTEAFF.

The rearrangement links TRBV10-3 to TRBJ2-2, with D perhaps TRBD1 or TRBD2 (6 bases each). Germline loops: CDR1 ENHRY, CDR2 SYGVKD. Trimming shortened V by 4 bases and J by 4 bases, and 10 bases separated the two germline ends. The CDR3 runs to 14 residues. For the CDR3, the DNA is TGTGCCATCAGTGTCAAGGGGGGCACCGGGGAGCTGTTTTTT. Translation: CAISVKGGTGELFF.

The rearrangement links TRBV29-1 to TRBJ1-2, with D perhaps TRBD1 (6 bases). Germline V gene lookup returns CDR1 SQVTM and CDR2 ANQGSEA. The CDR3 totals 14 residues. V lost 4 bases and J 2 bases, leaving 14 bases between the germline ends. CDR3 in DNA: TGCAGCGTTGCTGGGGGCGGACGAAACTATGGCTACACCTTC. It translates to CSVAGGGRNYGYTF.

Only a few counts were recorded for this clonotype. This chain connects TRBV25-1 to TRBJ2-1, with TRBD1 matching over 7 bases. Germline V gives CDR1 MGHDK, CDR2 SYGVNS. The CDR3 spans 14 residues. V dropped 4 bases and J dropped 7; count of bases not matched to a gene: 7. The CDR3 coding sequence is TGTGCCAGCAGTGGGAAGGGGACAGCGAATGAGCAGTTCTTC. It encodes CASSGKGTANEQFF.

The chain has TRBV5-1 and TRBJ2-7; 8 bases are a match to TRBD1. The V gene's germline CDR1 is SGHRS and CDR2 YFSETQ. CDR3 length: 14 amino acids. J gave up 7 bases and V 1 base, and 7 bases lay outside the gene matches. CDR3 coding DNA: TGCGCCAGCAGCTTGAGTCAGGGGGCCGGAGAGCAGTACTTC. This gives the protein CASSLSQGAGEQYF.

V gene TRBV13 combines with J gene TRBJ2-3; D may match TRBD1 or TRBD2 (5 bases each). The V gene lost 8 bases and the J gene lost 1 base, with 13 bases spanning the gap. The CDR3 totals 14 residues. Germline values: CDR1 PRHDT, CDR2 FYEKMQ (reference sequence). In DNA, the CDR3 is TGTGCCAGCTCCGGGACGCCTCGCACAGATACGCAGTATTTT. It yields the protein CASSGTPRTDTQYF.

The J gene is TRBJ2-2, the V gene TRBV2; 10 bases are a match to TRBD1. The CDR3 has 17 residues. V gave up 6 bases and J gave up 3 bases; unmatched junction bases: 10. From germline, CDR1 is SNHLY and CDR2 FYNNEI. CDR3 nucleotide sequence: TGTGCCAGCAGCGGCCGATACGGACAGGGGGACACCGGGGAGCTGTTTTTT. It encodes CASSGRYGQGDTGELFF.

The table lists this clonotype with many counts. The chain employs TRBV27 and TRBJ2-7; a possible D gene is TRBD1 (6 bases). With 5 bases removed from V and 4 bases from J, the gap between germline ends came to 12 bases. The germline V gene encodes CDR1 MNHEY and CDR2 SMNVEV (reference sequence). CDR3 length: 13 amino acids. The CDR3 spells CASSGGSSYEQYF. As DNA, the CDR3 is TGTGCCAGCAGTGGGGGCTCCTCTTACGAGCAGTACTTC.

Points on this clonotype: This is likely a read error, given that the CDR3 carries no conserved phenylalanine or tryptophan at its end. The DNA is left out, because the CDR3 cannot be placed on it with certainty; the CDR3 is given as TCRdb lists it. The V call is TRBV20-1, the J call TRBJ2-7; the DNA was not compared with TRBD1, the D call given in the table. In germline, CDR1 is DFQATT, CDR2 SNEGSKA (reference sequence). From its first to its last residue, the CDR3 has 8 amino acids. CDR3 region: CSAGDSPP.

At least ten counts were recorded for this clonotype. The rearrangement joins TRBV7-9 to TRBJ1-1; 7 positions agree with TRBD1. The CDR3 has 13 residues. Germline CDR1 is SEHNR and CDR2 is FQNEAQ (reference sequence). J lost 8 bases, V lost 3 bases, and 6 bases had no gene match. Here the CDR3 DNA reads TGTGCCAGCAGCTTCCGACAGGGTTACGAAGCTTTCTTT. Its protein is CASSFRQGYEAFF.

This clonotype was found many times. The chain has TRBV2 and TRBJ2-3; 11 nucleotides line up with TRBD1. The germline V gene has CDR1 SNHLY and CDR2 FYNNEI. The CDR3 sequence is 14 residues long. With V trimmed by 7 bases and J by 3 bases, 3 bases remained unmatched. This chain's CDR3 is CASTDRGLTDTQYF. The CDR3 DNA reads as TGTGCCAGCACGGACAGGGGGCTGACAGATACGCAGTATTTT.

This chain links TRBV20-1 with TRBJ2-7, with TRBD1 matching over 8 bases. The germline gives CDR1 DFQATT, CDR2 SNEGSKA (reference sequence). J was trimmed by 4 bases and V by 0 bases; bases with no gene match: 8. The CDR3 contains 15 residues. CDR3 bases: TGCAGTGCTAGAGATATTGGGACAGGTCGTTACGAGCAGTACTTC. Translation gives CSARDIGTGRYEQYF.

The J gene is TRBJ2-3, the V gene TRBV5-1, with D uncertain. V was trimmed by 4 bases and J by 4 bases, leaving 10 bases between them. This CDR3 contains 13 residues. Germline loops: CDR1 SGHRS, CDR2 YFSETQ. CDR3 amino acids: CASSPGSADTQYF. The CDR3 DNA sequence: TGCGCCAGCAGCCCCGGAAGTGCAGATACGCAGTATTTT.

This chain uses TRBV7-3 with TRBJ2-5; the match to TRBD1 covers 8 bases. The CDR3 runs to 14 residues. The V gene end was trimmed by 3 bases and the J gene end by 5 bases; junction bases not matched to a gene: 5. The germline V gene encodes CDR1 SGHTA and CDR2 FQGTGA. This CDR3 is CASSFGQGGETQYF. The CDR3 DNA reads as TGTGCCAGCAGCTTCGGACAGGGCGGTGAGACCCAGTACTTC.

The sample holds a few counts of this clonotype. V usage is TRBV2 and J usage is TRBJ1-2; D is ambiguous. Germline CDR1 reads SNHLY; CDR2 reads FYNNEI. The V end was cut by 7 bases, the J end by 7 bases, with 7 bases between. This CDR3 spans 10 amino acids. The CDR3 region is CASTEVGYTF. The CDR3 coding sequence is TGTGCCAGCACCGAAGTTGGCTACACCTTC.